This T cell receptor beta chain comes out of a study of T cells in Graves' hyperthyroidism and ophthalmopathy. Study-wide points: Within blood appeared most thyroid clonotypes that had expanded above 0.001. Separation of ophthalmopathy from stable hyperthyroidism was achieved by a 13 V-J model.

Those with hyperthyroidism were 18 to 65 years old, newly diagnosed, and ill for under 2 months. The source of the PBMCs was over 8.5 ml of fresh peripheral blood. This clonotype came up many times. Its specificity is unknown. Authors of the study amplified TCR beta CDR3 regions from RNA transcripts. HTBI primers drove first-round RT-PCR of the TCR CDR3. TCRdb ran MiXCR on the multiplex PCR reads and lists one entry per CDR3 protein. The table lists under 350,000 distinct CDR3 sequences, roughly 15% of them singletons. Sequencing was done on a sample of blood. This TCR derives from a woman between 35 and 50 years old with Graves' hyperthyroidism.

The CDR3 bases are TGTGCCAGCAGCTTGGACAACTATGGCTACACCTTC. The encoded protein is CASSLDNYGYTF. This chain uses TRBV7-2 with TRBJ1-2; D gene uncertain. The CDR3 loop spans 12 amino acids. The germline CDR1 and CDR2 sequences are SGHTA and FQGNSA. V lost 3 bases, J lost 2 bases, and 4 bases lay in between. Using reference TRBV7-2 and TRBJ1-2 for the parts outside the CDR3, the full variable domain is GAGVSQSPSNKVTEKGKDVELRCDPISGHTALYWYRQSLGQGLEFLIYFQGNSAPDKSGLPSDRFSAERTGGSVSTLTIQRTQQEDSAVYLCASSLDNYGYTFGSGTRLTVV.